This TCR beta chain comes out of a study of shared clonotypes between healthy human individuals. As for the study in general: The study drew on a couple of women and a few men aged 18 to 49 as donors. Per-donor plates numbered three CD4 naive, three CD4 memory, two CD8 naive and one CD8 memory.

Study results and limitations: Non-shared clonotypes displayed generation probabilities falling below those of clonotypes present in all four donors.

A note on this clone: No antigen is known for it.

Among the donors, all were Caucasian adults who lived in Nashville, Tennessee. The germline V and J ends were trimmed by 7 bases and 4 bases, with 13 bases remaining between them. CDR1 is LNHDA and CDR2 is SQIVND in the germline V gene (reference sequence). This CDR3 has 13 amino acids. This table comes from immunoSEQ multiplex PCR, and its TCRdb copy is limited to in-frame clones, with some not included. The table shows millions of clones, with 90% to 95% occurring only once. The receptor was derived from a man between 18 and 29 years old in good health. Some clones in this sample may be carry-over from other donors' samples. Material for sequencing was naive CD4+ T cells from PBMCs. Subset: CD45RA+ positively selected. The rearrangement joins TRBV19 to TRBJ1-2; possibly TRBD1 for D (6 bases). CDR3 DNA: TGTGCCAGTAACTATGGCAGGGGCTATGGCTACACCTTC. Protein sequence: CASNYGRGYGYTF.